Sequencing of this T cell receptor (beta chain) was carried out in a study of T-cell reconstitution after alpha-beta-depleted transplantation in children. Per germline, CDR1 SQVTM and CDR2 ANQGSEA. The ends lost 6 bases at V and 5 bases at J; junction bases unmatched: 10. The length of the CDR3 is 14 residues. This sample's TCRbeta library carried unique molecular identifier barcodes. A single record per CDR3 protein comes from TCRdb applying MiXCR to the PCR reads. Altogether approximately 590,000 distinct CDR3 sequences are present, roughly a tenth being singletons, with the ten largest covering roughly 3.9%.

This chain links TRBV29-1 with TRBJ1-2; TRBD1 matches 9 bases. This sample comprised PBMCs from the stem cell graft donor, obtained from the stem cell graft. The TCR was taken from a human donor who donated a stem cell graft to a child with acute myeloid leukemia. CDR3 sequence: CSVSAGTGQYGYTF. CDR3 nucleotide sequence: TGCAGCGTCTCCGCCGGGACAGGGCAATATGGCTACACCTTC.